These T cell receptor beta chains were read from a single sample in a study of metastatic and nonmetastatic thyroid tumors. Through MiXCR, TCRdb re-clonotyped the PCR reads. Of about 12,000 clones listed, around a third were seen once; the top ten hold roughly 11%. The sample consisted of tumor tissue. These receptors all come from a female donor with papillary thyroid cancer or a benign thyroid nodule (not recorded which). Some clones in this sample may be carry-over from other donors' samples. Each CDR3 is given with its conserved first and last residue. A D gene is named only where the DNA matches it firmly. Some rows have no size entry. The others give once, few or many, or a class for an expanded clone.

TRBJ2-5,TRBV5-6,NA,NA,CASSYRGRITKETQYF,TGTGCCAGCAGCTACCGGGGGCGGATCACCAAAGAGACCCAGTACTTC
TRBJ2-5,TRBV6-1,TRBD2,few,CASRSLRGRGKETQYF,TGTGCCAGCAGAAGCCTCCGCGGGAGGGGTAAAGAGACCCAGTACTTC
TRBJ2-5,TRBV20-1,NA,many,CSAYQAVKQETQYF,TGCAGTGCTTACCAGGCGGTTAAACAAGAGACCCAGTACTTC
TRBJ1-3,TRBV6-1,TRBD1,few,CASSDPQGARGNTIYF,TGTGCCAGCAGTGACCCTCAGGGGGCGCGTGGAAACACCATATATTTT
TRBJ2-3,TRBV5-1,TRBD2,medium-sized,CASSRGLAGGPTDTQYF,TGCGCCAGCAGCCGCGGACTAGCGGGAGGGCCCACAGATACGCAGTATTTT
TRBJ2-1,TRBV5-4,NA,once,CASSLNPGRAYNEQFF,TGTGCCAGCAGCTTGAACCCAGGACGGGCCTACAATGAGCAGTTCTTC
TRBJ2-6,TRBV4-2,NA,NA,CASSSDPFSGANVLTF,TGTGCCAGCAGCTCCGACCCCTTCTCTGGGGCCAACGTCCTGACTTTC
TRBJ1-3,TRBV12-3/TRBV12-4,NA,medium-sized,CASSFDYSGNTIYF,TGTGCCAGCAGTTTTGACTACTCTGGAAACACCATATATTTT
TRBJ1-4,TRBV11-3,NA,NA,CASSLGTVNEKPFF,TGTGCCAGCAGCTTAGGGACGGTAAATGAAAAACCGTTTTTT
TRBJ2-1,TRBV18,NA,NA,CASSPWGSEQFF,TGTGCCAGCTCACCATGGGGTAGTGAGCAGTTCTTC
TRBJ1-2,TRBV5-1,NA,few,CASSLDGGAYGYTF,TGCGCCAGCAGCTTGGACGGGGGAGCCTATGGCTACACCTTC
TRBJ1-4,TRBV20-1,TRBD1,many,CSATGGNNEKLFF,TGCAGTGCCACAGGGGGTAACAATGAAAAACTGTTTTTT
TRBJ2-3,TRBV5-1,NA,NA,CASSPEQLVRTDTQYF,TGCGCCAGCAGCCCGGAACAATTAGTTCGCACAGATACGCAGTATTTT
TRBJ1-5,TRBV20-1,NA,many,CSAVRDRSNQPQHF,TGCAGTGCCGTACGTGACCGTAGCAATCAGCCCCAGCATTTT
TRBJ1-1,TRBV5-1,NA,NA,CASSLNGIGRANTEAFF,TGCGCCAGCAGCTTAAATGGAATTGGGAGGGCGAACACTGAAGCTTTCTTT
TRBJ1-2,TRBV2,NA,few,CASSALAGSHGYTF,TGTGCCAGCAGCGCCCTGGCAGGGTCGCATGGCTACACCTTC
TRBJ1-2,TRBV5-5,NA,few,CASSPETNYGYTF,TGTGCCAGCAGCCCGGAGACTAACTATGGCTACACCTTC
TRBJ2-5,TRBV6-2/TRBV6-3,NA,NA,CASRDLLGETQYF,TGTGCCAGTAGGGACCTCCTGGGCGAGACCCAGTACTTC
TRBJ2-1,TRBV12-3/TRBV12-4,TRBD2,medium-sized,CASRYTGGDEQFF,TGTGCCAGCAGGTATACCGGGGGGGATGAGCAGTTCTTC
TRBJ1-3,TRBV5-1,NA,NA,CASSSGALNTIYF,TGCGCCAGCAGCTCCGGCGCCCTAAACACCATATATTTT
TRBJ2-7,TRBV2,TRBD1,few,CASRGQGAVCEQYF,TGTGCCAGCAGGGGACAGGGGGCTGTCTGCGAGCAGTACTTC
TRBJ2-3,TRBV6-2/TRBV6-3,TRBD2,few,CASRPAGVPTDTQYF,TGTGCCAGCAGGCCAGCGGGAGTGCCCACAGATACGCAGTATTTT
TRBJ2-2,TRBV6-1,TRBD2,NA,CASSPGGISTGELFF,TGTGCCAGCAGCCCGGGGGGGATATCCACCGGGGAGCTGTTTTTT
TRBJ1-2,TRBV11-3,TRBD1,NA,CASSQGGYGYTF,TGTGCCAGCAGCCAGGGGGGGTATGGCTACACCTTC
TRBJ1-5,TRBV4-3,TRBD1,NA,CASSQNRGQPQHF,TGCGCCAGCAGCCAAAACAGGGGTCAGCCCCAGCATTTT
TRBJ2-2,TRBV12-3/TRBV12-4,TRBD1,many,CASSLGVGRTGPISSNTGELFF,TGTGCCAGCAGTTTAGGCGTCGGTAGGACAGGCCCCATCTCCTCGAACACCGGGGAGCTGTTTTTT
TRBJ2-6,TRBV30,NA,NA,CAWRGTGPGANVLTF,TGTGCCTGGAGGGGGACGGGGCCTGGGGCCAACGTCCTGACTTTC
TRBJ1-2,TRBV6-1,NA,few,CASSPLGGGTFYGYTF,TGTGCCAGCAGTCCCTTAGGAGGGGGGACCTTCTATGGCTACACCTTC
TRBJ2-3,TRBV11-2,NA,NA,CASSLGQNTQYF,TGTGCCAGCAGCTTAGGGCAGAATACGCAGTATTTT
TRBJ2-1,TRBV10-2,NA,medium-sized,CASSQTPNEQFF,TGCGCCAGCAGTCAAACCCCAAATGAGCAGTTCTTC
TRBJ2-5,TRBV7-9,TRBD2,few,CASSLGGSLQETQYF,TGTGCCAGCAGCTTGGGGGGGAGCCTCCAAGAGACCCAGTACTTC
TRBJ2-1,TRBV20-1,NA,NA,CSARGIGKGIDEQFF,TGCAGTGCTAGGGGTATCGGGAAGGGGATCGATGAGCAGTTCTTC
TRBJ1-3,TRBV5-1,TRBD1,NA,CASSGSTGISGNTIYF,TGCGCCAGCAGCGGTTCGACAGGGATCTCTGGAAACACCATATATTTT
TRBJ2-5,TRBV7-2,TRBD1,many,CASSTQKDRRRETQYF,TGTGCCAGCAGCACACAAAAGGACAGGAGGAGAGAGACCCAGTACTTC
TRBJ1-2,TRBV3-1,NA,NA,CASTKEDTGGGYTF,TGTGCCAGCACAAAAGAGGACACCGGGGGTGGCTACACCTTC
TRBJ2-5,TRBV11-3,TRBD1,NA,CASSGRGTGKDTQYF,TGTGCCAGCAGCGGCCGGGGGACAGGGAAAGATACCCAGTACTTC
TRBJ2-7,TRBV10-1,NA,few,CASSEAVVADEHYF,TGCGCCAGCAGTGAGGCAGTTGTAGCCGACGAGCATTACTTC
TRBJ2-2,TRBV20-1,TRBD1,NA,CSARDSRQGRGELFF,TGCAGTGCTAGAGATTCTAGACAGGGAAGGGGGGAGCTGTTTTTT
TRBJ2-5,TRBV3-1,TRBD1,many,CASSQAGQGEGETQYF,TGTGCCAGCAGCCAAGCCGGACAGGGTGAAGGAGAGACCCAGTACTTC
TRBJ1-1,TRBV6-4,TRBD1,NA,CASSPSRGQTEAFF,TGTGCCAGCAGTCCATCCAGGGGGCAAACTGAAGCTTTCTTT
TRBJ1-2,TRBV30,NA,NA,CACGKVRYGYTF,TGTGCCTGTGGGAAAGTCCGCTATGGCTACACCTTC
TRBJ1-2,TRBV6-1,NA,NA,CASSDIRGGVNYGYTF,TGTGCCAGCAGTGACATACGAGGGGGGGTGAACTATGGCTACACCTTC
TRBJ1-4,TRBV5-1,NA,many,CASSPDFNEKLFF,TGCGCCAGCAGCCCCGATTTTAATGAAAAACTGTTTTTT